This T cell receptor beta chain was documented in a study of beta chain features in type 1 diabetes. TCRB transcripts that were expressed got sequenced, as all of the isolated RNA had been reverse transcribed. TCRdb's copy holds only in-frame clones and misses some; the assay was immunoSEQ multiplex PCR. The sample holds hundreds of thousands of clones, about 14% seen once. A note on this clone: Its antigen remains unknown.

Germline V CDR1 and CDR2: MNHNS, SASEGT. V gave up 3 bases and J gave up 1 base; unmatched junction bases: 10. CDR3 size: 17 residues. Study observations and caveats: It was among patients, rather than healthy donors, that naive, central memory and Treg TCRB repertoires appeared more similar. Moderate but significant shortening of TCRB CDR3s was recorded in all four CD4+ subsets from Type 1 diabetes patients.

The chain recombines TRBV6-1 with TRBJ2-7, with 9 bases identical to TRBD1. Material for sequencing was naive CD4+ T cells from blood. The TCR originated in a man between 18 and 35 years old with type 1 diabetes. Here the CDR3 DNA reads TGTGCCAGCAGTGATGAGGGACAGGGAACATTTTCCTACGAGCAGTACTTC. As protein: CASSDEGQGTFSYEQYF.